This T cell receptor (beta chain) emerged from a study of somatic mutations in cytotoxic T cells in rheumatoid arthritis. Background on the study: Flow sorting of some V beta antibody-stained T cells reached nearly 100% purity, with V beta1+ cells also TCRB-sequenced.

Libraries were prepared by immunoSEQ multiplex PCR; TCRdb keeps only in-frame clonotypes and omits some of them. Counted here are roughly 7,700 clones, approximately 68% occurring once; the ten biggest clones make up roughly two fifths. Comment on this clone: Its antigen is unidentified.

Study-level points and caveats: Among patients with rheumatoid arthritis, but not healthy controls, CD8+ clonality increased with age. No significant CD8+ T-cell clonality difference was found between rheumatoid arthritis patients and age-matched controls.

CD4+ and CD8+ cells were isolated by positive magnetic bead selection, with purity checked by flow cytometry. The source material was CD8+ T cells sorted from blood. This receptor was obtained from an adult with rheumatoid arthritis.

The CDR3 spells CASSIGKEAFF. As DNA, the CDR3 is TGTGCCAGTAGTATAGGGAAAGAAGCTTTCTTT. The chain couples TRBV19 to TRBJ1-1; D is unresolved. Trimming left V 1 base short and J 8 bases short, with 5 bases between. Germline lookup yields CDR1 LNHDA and CDR2 SQIVND (reference sequence). This CDR3 contains 11 residues.